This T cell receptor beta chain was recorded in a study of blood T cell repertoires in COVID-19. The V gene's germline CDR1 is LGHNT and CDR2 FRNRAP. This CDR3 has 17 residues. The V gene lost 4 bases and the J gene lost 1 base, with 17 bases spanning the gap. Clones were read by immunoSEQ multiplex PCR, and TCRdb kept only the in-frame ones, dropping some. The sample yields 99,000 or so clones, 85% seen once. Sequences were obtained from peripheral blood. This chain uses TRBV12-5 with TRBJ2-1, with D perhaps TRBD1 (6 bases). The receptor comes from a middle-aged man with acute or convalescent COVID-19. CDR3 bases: TGTGCTAGTGGTTCCCCATTAGGGGGAGTGTCCTACAATGAGCAGTTCTTC. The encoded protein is CASGSPLGGVSYNEQFF.